This T cell receptor (beta chain) was retrieved from a study of shared clonotypes between healthy human individuals. The CDR3 totals 16 residues. V gave up 3 bases and J gave up 2 bases, with 17 bases separating them. Per the germline V gene, CDR1 is LNHDA and CDR2 is SQIVND (reference sequence). The sorted-subset replicate PCRs were given around 200 ng DNA, which is tens of thousands of T cell genomes. Data came from immunoSEQ multiplex PCR; TCRdb stores just in-frame clones and leaves some out. The sample lists fewer than 1.4 million clones, about 80% occurring once. The V and J genes are TRBV19 and TRBJ2-7; D is perhaps TRBD1 or TRBD2 (5 bases each). Sequencing was carried out using memory CD4+ T cells from PBMCs. The subset here: CD45RA-negative fraction. The receptor was isolated from a young man in good health. Some clones in this sample may be carry-over from other donors' samples. The CDR3 sequence: CASSIHGDGQTYEQYF. The DNA for the CDR3 is TGTGCCAGTAGTATCCATGGGGACGGACAAACCTACGAGCAGTACTTC.